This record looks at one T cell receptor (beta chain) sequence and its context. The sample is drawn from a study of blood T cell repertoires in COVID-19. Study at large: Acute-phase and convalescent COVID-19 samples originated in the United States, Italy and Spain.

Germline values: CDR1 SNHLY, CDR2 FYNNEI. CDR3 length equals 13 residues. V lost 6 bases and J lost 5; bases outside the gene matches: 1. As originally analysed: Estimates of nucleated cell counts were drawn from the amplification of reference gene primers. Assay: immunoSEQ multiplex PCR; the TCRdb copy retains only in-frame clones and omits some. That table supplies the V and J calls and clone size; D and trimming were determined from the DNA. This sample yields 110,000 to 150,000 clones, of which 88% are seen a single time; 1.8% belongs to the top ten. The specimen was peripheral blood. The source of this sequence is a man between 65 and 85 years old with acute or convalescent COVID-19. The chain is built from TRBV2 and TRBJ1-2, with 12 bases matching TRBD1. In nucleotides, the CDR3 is TGTGCCAGCAGGGGACAGGGGGCTTATGGCTACACCTTC. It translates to CASRGQGAYGYTF.